A single TCR beta chain is shown here with its context. These data belong to a study of radiotherapy plus CTLA-4 blockade in lung cancer. Turning to the study itself: Among patients, roughly 18% showed objective responses, and 30% to 35% had disease control.

The method was immunoSEQ multiplex PCR; TCRdb's version includes in-frame clones alone and lacks a portion of them. The repertoire consists of roughly 32,000 clones, with roughly four fifths occurring once and the leading ten covering approximately 14%. The CDR3 spans 17 residues. Germline V lookup: CDR1 MDHEN, CDR2 SYDVKM. Trimming cost V 5 bases and J 7 bases; bases outside gene matches: 14. This clonotype was sampled from a human donor with non-small cell lung cancer that progressed on radiotherapy plus ipilimumab. Source: peripheral blood, taken from a patient treated with radiotherapy plus ipilimumab. The chain recombines TRBV28 with TRBJ1-4, with TRBD1 matching 9 bases. The CDR3, as DNA: TGTGCCAGCAGTCGCCCAACAGGGGGCGCCGAGGCTGAAAAACTGTTTTTT. It translates to CASSRPTGGAEAEKLFF.